This TCR beta chain was sequenced for a study of the immune and genomic landscape of osteosarcoma (dated by TCRdb to 2020 to 2022). Looking at the study overall: The overall cohort comprised 40 to 50 pediatric and adult patients with high-grade osteosarcoma, with a median age at diagnosis of about 27 years (range 5-81). To characterize the osteosarcoma immunogenomic landscape, TCR sequencing results were integrated with transcriptome, protein array and immunostaining data. In the overall cohort, 55% to 65% of patients were male, and 77% had localized disease at diagnosis. Osteosarcoma specimens were profiled with whole genome, RNA and T-cell receptor sequencing plus immunohistochemistry and reverse phase protein arrays so that immunogenic potential could be defined. The goal of the study was to explain why immune checkpoint inhibitors have shown limited clinical activity in osteosarcoma. The cohort was enriched for poor-risk disease, as unfavorable pathologic response to standard therapy was shown in roughly 74% of the cohort and about 67% of the cohort were deceased. Each of a few patients provided a couple of samples from the same tumor site. The study at large found these results: Overall, productive TCR clonality was low, with a mean of 0.09 and a maximum of 0.3, which suggests limited clonal expansion of T cells. TCR productive clonality was higher in the immune-hot C3 cluster than the cold C1 cluster but still low overall. Sample size was not determined by any statistical method, because osteosarcoma is rare and all possible samples were collected. Rather than matched normal tissue, external data from normal skin and healthy peripheral blood provided the clonality benchmarks. Alongside the frozen tumor specimens, matched blood was collected from only a couple of patients. About 5 cases had a single hyperexpanded clone dominating the repertoire, and all had fewer than 100 T-cell clonotypes.

With regard to this clone: The specificity of this receptor is unknown. No base qualities exist here, and no much larger clone lies one base off it.

The junction shows trimming of 1 base on V and 2 bases on J, plus 12 bases between the germline ends. Via the germline V gene, CDR1 is SGHTA and CDR2 FQGNSA. Including cysteine and phenylalanine, the CDR3 has 15 amino acids. The entry retains the CDR3 DNA only, 45 bases that are in frame from base 1. The tumors sampled were post-treatment primary, local recurrence and metastasis specimens taken from patients with a poor prognosis. TCR beta chain CDR3 regions were immunosequenced with the ImmunoSEQ Assay (Adaptive Biotechnologies). The authors processed their data as follows. TCRB rearrangements, read counts, read proportions and gene usage were exported through the ImmunoSEQ Analyzer platform. T-cell clonality was computed as 1 minus Pielou's evenness on productive rearrangements. In the clonal space homeostasis analysis, clonotypes were binned as rare, small, medium, large or hyperexpanded (0.01 to 1 of the repertoire). TCR productive clonality was compared across immune clusters C1, C2 and C3 using the Wilcoxon rank sum test. TCRdb limited this immuneACCESS table to in-frame rearrangements with V and J called. A share of clones is missing; checked studies link under half to unresolved V genes, and the rest is unexplained. V and J calls and clone size are copied from that table; D and trimming were computed from the DNA. The sample table contains about 4,600 clones; only one count was recorded for around 70% of them. About a sixth of the sample is in the top ten clones.

The sequence links TRBV7-2 to TRBJ2-7, and perhaps TRBD1 as D gene, on 6 matching bases. The source is a human donor with osteosarcoma. Material for sequencing was osteosarcoma tumor tissue from the femur. The DNA is TGTGCCAGCAGCTTAGGCCAGGGGTTAACCTACGAGCAGTACTTC. It specifies CASSLGQGLTYEQYF.